A single T cell receptor beta chain is shown here with its context. Its binding antigen is unknown. No base quality values were provided; no much bigger clone lies one nucleotide off. These data originate in a study of cytomegalovirus exposure and HLA in healthy donors (dated by TCRdb to between 2016 and 2019). Study-level background: The 666 repertoires of the first cohort and the roughly 110 validation repertoires were produced on the same platform, according to a later analysis. The aim of the study was to test whether cataloging public T cell receptors could identify signatures of past pathogen exposure. In addition to the first cohort of 500 to 850 subjects, a separate validation cohort of approximately 110 different subjects was used. To predict cytomegalovirus infection status, the study brought together high-throughput TCR immunosequencing, statistical association of individual TCRs with disease status, and machine learning.

Study-wide conclusions, independent of this receptor: A few of the identified cytomegalovirus-associated TCR beta chains were confirmed in vitro to be specific for cytomegalovirus antigens. A later analysis had no HLA typing for the validation cohort, so co-occurrence there was scored across all 120 or so repertoires. In a later analysis, TCRs clustered in the first cohort were found to also tend to co-occur in the 120 or so validation repertoires, with approximately 95% of cluster scores above 0. The authors suggested that the approach could potentially be extended to other disease states and immunological phenotypes. In the study, roughly 160 TCR beta chains were listed as associated with cytomegalovirus. Most TCR sequences were observed very rarely across donors, whereas some public TCRs were present in many individuals. The classifier was reported to diagnose cytomegalovirus status with high specificity and sensitivity in both the original cohort and the validation cohort.

Library preparation was by the immunoSEQ multiplex PCR assay. The original pipeline was this. A statistical classification framework was built to diagnose cytomegalovirus status from the catalog of TCR beta chain sequences. Held by TCRdb, this immuneACCESS table contains in-frame sequences only and omits some clones. Under half of the omission traces to an unresolved V gene where checked; the cause of the rest is unknown. From that table come the V and J calls and clone size; the DNA was used to work out D and trimming. The sample table shows 100,000 to 120,000 clones, and over 75% are seen once. The ten largest clones add up to 1.4% of the sample. The germline V gene gives CDR1 as KGHSH and CDR2 as LQKENI. Germline trimming amounts to 3 bases on V and 2 bases on J, with 11 as the count of junction bases outside the gene matches. The CDR3 measures 17 amino acids from cysteine to phenylalanine. Of all the DNA, just the CDR3 is kept, 51 bases in frame from base 1.

The donors belonged to the validation cohort of about 130 subjects, which was separate from the roughly 700-subject first cohort. The sequence was collected from a woman between 25 and 40 years old in good health and CMV-seropositive. Sequencing was performed on PBMCs. The chain is made from TRBV18 and TRBJ2-5, and TRBD2 aligns with 8 junction nucleotides. The CDR3 reads as follows: CASSPRGGNFRQETQYF. The DNA reads TGTGCCAGCTCACCTCGGGGGGGGAATTTCCGTCAAGAGACCCAGTACTTC. Joined to the reference TRBV18 and TRBJ2-5 proteins, this CDR3 gives the full variable domain: NAGVMQNPRHLVRRRGQEARLRCSPMKGHSHVYWYRQLPEEGLKFMVYLQKENIIDESGMPKERFSAEFPKEGPSILRIQQVVRGDSAAYFCASSPRGGNFRQETQYFGPGTRLLVL.